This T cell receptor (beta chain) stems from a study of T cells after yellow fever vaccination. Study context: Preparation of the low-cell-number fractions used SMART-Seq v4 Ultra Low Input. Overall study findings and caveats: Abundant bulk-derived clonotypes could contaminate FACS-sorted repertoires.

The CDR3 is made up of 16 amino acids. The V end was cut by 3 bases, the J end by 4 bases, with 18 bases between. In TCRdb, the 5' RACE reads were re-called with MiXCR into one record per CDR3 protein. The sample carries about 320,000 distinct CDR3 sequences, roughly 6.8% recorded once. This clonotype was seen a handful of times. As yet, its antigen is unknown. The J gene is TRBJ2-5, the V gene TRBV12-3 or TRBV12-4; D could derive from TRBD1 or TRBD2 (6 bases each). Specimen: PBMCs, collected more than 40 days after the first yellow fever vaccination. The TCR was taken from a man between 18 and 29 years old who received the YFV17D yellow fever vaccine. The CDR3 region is CASSLGAGEDLETQYF. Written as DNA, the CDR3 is TGTGCCAGCAGTTTGGGGGCTGGGGAGGACTTAGAGACCCAGTACTTC.